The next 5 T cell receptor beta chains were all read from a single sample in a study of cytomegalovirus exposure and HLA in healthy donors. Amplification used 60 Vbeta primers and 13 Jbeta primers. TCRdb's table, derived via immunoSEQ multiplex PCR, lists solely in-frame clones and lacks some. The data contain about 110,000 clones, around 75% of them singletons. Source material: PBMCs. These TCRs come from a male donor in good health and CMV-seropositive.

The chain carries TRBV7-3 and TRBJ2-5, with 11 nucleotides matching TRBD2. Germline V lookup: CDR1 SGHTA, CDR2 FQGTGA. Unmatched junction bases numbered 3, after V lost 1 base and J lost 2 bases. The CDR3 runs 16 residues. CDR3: CASSLSSSGGQETQYF. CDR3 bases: TGTGCCAGCAGCTTAAGCTCTAGCGGGGGGCAAGAGACCCAGTACTTC.

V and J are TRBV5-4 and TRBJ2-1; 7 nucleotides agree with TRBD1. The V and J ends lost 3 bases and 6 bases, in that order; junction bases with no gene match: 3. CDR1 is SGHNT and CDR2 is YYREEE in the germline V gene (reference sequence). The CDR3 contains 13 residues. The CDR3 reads CASSSNRGNEQFF. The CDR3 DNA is TGTGCCAGCAGCTCCAACAGGGGCAATGAGCAGTTCTTC. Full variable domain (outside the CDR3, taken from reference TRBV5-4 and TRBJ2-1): ETGVTQSPTHLIKTRGQQVTLRCSSQSGHNTVSWYQQALGQGPQFIFQYYREEENGRGNFPPRFSGLQFPNYSSELNVNALELDDSALYLCASSSNRGNEQFFGPGTRLTVL.

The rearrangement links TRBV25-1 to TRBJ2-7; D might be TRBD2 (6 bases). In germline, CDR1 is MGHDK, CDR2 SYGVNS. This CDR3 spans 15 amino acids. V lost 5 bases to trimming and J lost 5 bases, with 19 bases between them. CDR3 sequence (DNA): TGTGCCAGCAGTCCCGTGGCGGGGCAGATCCACGAGCAGTACTTC. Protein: CASSPVAGQIHEQYF.

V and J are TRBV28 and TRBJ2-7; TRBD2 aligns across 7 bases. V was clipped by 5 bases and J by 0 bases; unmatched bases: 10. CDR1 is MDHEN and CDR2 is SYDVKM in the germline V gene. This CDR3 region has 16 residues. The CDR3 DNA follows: TGTGCCAGCAGTACCTGGGACTATGTCAGCTCCTACGAGCAGTACTTC. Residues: CASSTWDYVSSYEQYF.

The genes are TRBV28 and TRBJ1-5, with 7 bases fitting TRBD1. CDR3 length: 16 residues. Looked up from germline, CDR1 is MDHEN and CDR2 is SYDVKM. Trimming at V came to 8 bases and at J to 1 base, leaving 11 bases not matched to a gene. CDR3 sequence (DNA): TGTGCCAGCTCGTCATCAGGGGGTAGGAGCAATCAGCCCCAGCATTTT. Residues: CASSSSGGRSNQPQHF.